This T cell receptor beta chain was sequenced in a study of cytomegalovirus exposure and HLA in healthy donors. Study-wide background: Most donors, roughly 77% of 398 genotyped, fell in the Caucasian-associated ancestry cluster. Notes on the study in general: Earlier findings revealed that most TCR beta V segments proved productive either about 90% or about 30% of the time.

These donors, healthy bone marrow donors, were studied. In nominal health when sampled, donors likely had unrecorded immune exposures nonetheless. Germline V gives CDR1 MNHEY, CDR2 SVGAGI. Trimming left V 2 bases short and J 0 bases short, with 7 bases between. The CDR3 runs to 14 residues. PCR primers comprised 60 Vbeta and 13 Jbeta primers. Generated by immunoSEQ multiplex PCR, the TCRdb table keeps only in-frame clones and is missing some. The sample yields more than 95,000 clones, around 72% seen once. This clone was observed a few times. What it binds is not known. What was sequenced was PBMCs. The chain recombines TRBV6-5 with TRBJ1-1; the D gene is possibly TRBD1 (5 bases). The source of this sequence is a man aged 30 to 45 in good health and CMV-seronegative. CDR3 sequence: CASSYRQLNTEAFF. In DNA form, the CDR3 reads TGTGCCAGCAGTTACCGACAGCTGAACACTGAAGCTTTCTTT.